This T cell receptor beta chain was recorded in a study of blood T cells in healthy people across ages. With a J-beta primer mix and a sample-barcoded 5' primer, a second PCR ran roughly 6 to 11 cycles. Every cDNA was tagged by a template-switch adaptor with 12 random nucleotides. MiXCR, applied by TCRdb to the 5' RACE reads, yields one record per CDR3 protein. The table has about 900,000 distinct CDR3 sequences, 60% to 80% seen once. This CDR3 has 15 residues. Trimming left V 4 bases short and J 5 bases short, with 18 bases between. Germline V gives CDR1 SGHKS, CDR2 YYEKEE (reference sequence). The sequenced sample consisted of blood. The TCR comes from a man aged 25-45 years in good health. V usage is TRBV5-5 and J usage is TRBJ2-5; TRBD1 or TRBD2 may be the D gene (5 bases each). The CDR3 protein is CASSPEAGRVETQYF. The DNA for the CDR3 is TGTGCCAGCAGCCCAGAGGCAGGGCGGGTGGAGACCCAGTACTTC.